The clone carrying this T cell receptor beta chain was seen a few times. The record originates from a study of T-cell memory formation after mild COVID-19. Study information: Across donors, TCR clusters were largely donor specific.

From germline, CDR1 is ENHRY and CDR2 SYGVKD. The CDR3 is 15 residues long. V lost 3 bases and J lost 4; bases outside the gene matches: 3. TCRdb processed the 5' RACE reads anew with MiXCR; each CDR3 protein has one entry. The sample yields roughly 600,000 distinct CDR3 sequences, approximately 19% seen once. The sequence came from an adult woman who had mild COVID-19 (a few samples of this study predate the infection). Cell type and time point are not known. The chain combines TRBV10-3 with TRBJ2-3, with 11 positions matching TRBD1. The sample consisted of PBMCs or a T cell subset sorted from them (not recorded which). CDR3 bases: TGTGCCATCAGTGATTTGGGACAGGGGGCAGATACGCAGTATTTT. Translated: CAISDLGQGADTQYF.